This T cell receptor beta chain was observed in a study of blood T cell repertoires in COVID-19. This CDR3 has 16 residues. V was pared by 5 bases and J by 0 bases, with 10 bases of the junction left unmatched. Germline CDR1 and CDR2: LNHDA and SQIVND (reference sequence). TCRdb keeps only in-frame clones here, not all; method: immunoSEQ multiplex PCR. This sample has tens of thousands of clones, with about four fifths found just once. Specimen: peripheral blood. This rearrangement joins TRBV19 to TRBJ2-7; 7 nucleotides agree with TRBD1. The clonotype was recovered from a woman of 80 years or more with active or convalescent COVID-19. The CDR3 sequence: CASSWRQGLSSYEQYF. The CDR3 DNA follows: TGTGCCAGTAGTTGGCGACAGGGCCTCAGCTCCTACGAGCAGTACTTC. The full variable domain, its missing parts supplied by reference TRBV19 and TRBJ2-7, is DGGITQSPKYLFRKEGQNVTLSCEQNLNHDAMYWYRQDPGQGLRLIYYSQIVNDFQKGDIAEGYSVSREKKESFPLTVTSAQKNPTAFYLCASSWRQGLSSYEQYFGPGTRLTVT.